This T cell receptor (beta chain) was sequenced for a study of shared clonotypes between healthy human individuals. The CDR3 consists of 13 residues. Trimming took off 7 bases at V and 4 bases at J, with 11 bases between the two ends. Germline V CDR1 and CDR2: MNHNY, SVGAGI (reference sequence). Sequenced by immunoSEQ multiplex PCR; TCRdb stores in-frame clones only, minus some. The table includes over a million clones, approximately 98% detected once. The authors divided CD4+ cells into CD45RA+ naive and CD45RA-negative memory subsets. The chain has TRBV6-6 and TRBJ1-5; no reliable D call. The TCR originated in a man aged 25 to 40 in good health. Sequencing was carried out using naive CD4+ T cells sorted from blood. Subset described: CD45RA+ positively selected. The CDR3 protein is CASTPRENQPQHF. CDR3 coding DNA: TGTGCCAGCACCCCCCGGGAGAATCAGCCCCAGCATTTT.